This T cell receptor (beta chain) stems from a study of siplizumab effects on memory and regulatory T cells. Sequencing was performed with immunoSEQ multiplex PCR; in TCRdb, only in-frame clones are kept and a portion is missing. Here the sample spans just over 50,000 clones, 95% to 97% being singletons. On this clone itself: Its antigen remains unidentified.

From germline, CDR1 is LGHNA and CDR2 YNFKEQ. The CDR3 consists of 13 residues. Trimming left V 0 bases short and J 4 bases short, with 7 bases between. Findings and limits, study-wide: Alloreactive sequences that could be traced to unstimulated CD4+ memory cells showed a significant reduction under siplizumab. Suppressive function of proliferating Tregs from siplizumab cultures was not confirmed. Reactions containing siplizumab showed mappable alloreactive CD4+ clones averaging approximately 75% Treg-derived, versus roughly 30% in controls. The alloresponse seemed to draw substantially on naive T cells, which appeared more diverse than memory cells.

The sample consisted of naive CD4+ T cells sorted from blood. This clonotype originated in a human donor in good health. The V and J genes are TRBV4-2 and TRBJ2-7; possibly TRBD1 for D (5 bases). In DNA, the CDR3 is TGTGCCAGCAGCCAAGATAGGGGTTACGAGCAGTACTTC. Translating gives CASSQDRGYEQYF.